This entry features one TCR beta chain sequence. The CDR3 length is 14 residues. Trimming took off 10 bases at V and 9 bases at J, with 22 bases between the two ends. In germline, CDR1 is SGHTA, CDR2 FQGNSA. Methods used by the authors: Reference gene primer amplification in the assay estimated nucleated cell counts. TCRdb's copy holds only in-frame clones and misses some; the assay was immunoSEQ multiplex PCR. V, J and clone size derive from that table, while D and trimming were established from the DNA sequence. The sample records 350,000 to 400,000 clones, roughly 90% being singletons. These data are taken from a study of blood T cell repertoires in COVID-19. At the level of the study: T cells, B-cell-depleted T cells, or PBMCs supplied cDNA or gDNA.

Researchers sorted participants into cohorts using their self-reported clinical history. Exposed volunteers were people who met a COVID-19 case within 2 weeks before study entry. This clonotype was obtained from a woman between 40 and 50 years old who had been exposed to COVID-19. Sequenced input: PBMCs or T cells enriched from blood (not recorded which). The rearrangement links TRBV7-2 to TRBJ2-1; tentative D call: TRBD2 (5 bases). The CDR3, as DNA: TGTGCCACCGAGCCGGAACGCGGGCGCGGTGAGCAGTTCTTC. This codes for CATEPERGRGEQFF.